The subject of this entry is one T cell receptor (beta chain). Authors' processing steps: Cell counts per sample came from amplifying reference gene primers. TCRdb's copy holds only in-frame clones and misses some; the assay was immunoSEQ multiplex PCR. D and trimming were read from the DNA, whereas the V and J calls and clone size are those reported in that table. The sample lists about 170,000 clones, 85% to 90% occurring once. The source of the sample is a study of blood T cell repertoires in COVID-19. Across the study: The United States, Italy and Spain supplied acute and convalescent COVID-19 samples. The analysed material was cDNA or gDNA that came from T cells, B-cell-depleted T cells, or PBMCs.

With V trimmed by 1 base and J by 1 base, 4 bases remained unmatched. The CDR3 is made up of 17 amino acids. Germline V lookup: CDR1 SGDLS, CDR2 YYNGEE. This receptor was identified in a man aged 18 to 29 with active or convalescent COVID-19. Sequencing was carried out using peripheral blood. The chain couples TRBV9 to TRBJ2-1; 11 bases agree with TRBD2. CDR3: CASSVSIAGGSYNEQFF. The CDR3, as DNA: TGTGCCAGCAGCGTATCAATAGCGGGAGGGTCCTACAATGAGCAGTTCTTC.